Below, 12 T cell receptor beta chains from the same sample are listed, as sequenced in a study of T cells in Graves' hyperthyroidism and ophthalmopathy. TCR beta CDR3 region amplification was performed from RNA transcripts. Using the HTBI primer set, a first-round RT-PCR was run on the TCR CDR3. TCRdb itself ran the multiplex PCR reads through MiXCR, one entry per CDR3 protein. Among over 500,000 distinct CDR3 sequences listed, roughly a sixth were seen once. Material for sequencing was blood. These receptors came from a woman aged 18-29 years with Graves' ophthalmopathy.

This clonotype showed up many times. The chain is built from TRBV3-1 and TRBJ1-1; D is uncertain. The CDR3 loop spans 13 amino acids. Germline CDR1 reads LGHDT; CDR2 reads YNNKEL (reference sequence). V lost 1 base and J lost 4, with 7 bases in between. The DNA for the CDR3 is TGTGCCAGCAGCCAAGGGGCCAGCACTGAAGCTTTCTTT. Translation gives CASSQGASTEAFF. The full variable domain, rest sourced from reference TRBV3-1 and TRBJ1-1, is DTAVSQTPKYLVTQMGNDKSIKCEQNLGHDTMYWYKQDSKKFLKIMFSYNNKELIINETVPNRFSPKSPDKAHLNLHINSLELGDSAVYFCASSQGASTEAFFGQGTRLTVV.

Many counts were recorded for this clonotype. CDR3 protein: CASEDGTSGYEQYF. In DNA, the CDR3 is TGTGCCAGCGAGGACGGGACTAGCGGTTACGAGCAGTACTTC. This chain joins TRBV12-3 or TRBV12-4 and TRBJ2-7; 11 bases are a match to TRBD2. The CDR3 runs to 14 residues. Losses at the gene ends were 8 bases for V and 4 bases for J; bases not matched to a gene: 7.

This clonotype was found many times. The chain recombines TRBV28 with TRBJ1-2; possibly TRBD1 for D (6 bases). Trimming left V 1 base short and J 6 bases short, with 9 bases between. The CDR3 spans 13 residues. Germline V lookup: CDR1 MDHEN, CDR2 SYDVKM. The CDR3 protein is CASSLSQGDGYTF. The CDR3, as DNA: TGTGCCAGCAGTTTATCACAGGGCGATGGCTACACCTTC.

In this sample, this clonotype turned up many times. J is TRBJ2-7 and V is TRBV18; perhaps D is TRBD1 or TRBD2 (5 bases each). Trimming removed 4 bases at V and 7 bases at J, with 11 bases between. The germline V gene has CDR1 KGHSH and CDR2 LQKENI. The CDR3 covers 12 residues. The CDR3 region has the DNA TGTGCCAGCTCACTTGGGGGAGAAGAGCAGTACTTC. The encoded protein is CASSLGGEEQYF.

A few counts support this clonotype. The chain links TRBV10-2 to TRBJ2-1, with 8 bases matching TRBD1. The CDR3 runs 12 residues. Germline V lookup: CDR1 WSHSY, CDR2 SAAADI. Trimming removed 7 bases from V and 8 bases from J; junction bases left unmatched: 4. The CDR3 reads CASMTGVDEQFF. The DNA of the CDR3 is TGCGCCAGCATGACAGGGGTCGATGAGCAGTTCTTC.

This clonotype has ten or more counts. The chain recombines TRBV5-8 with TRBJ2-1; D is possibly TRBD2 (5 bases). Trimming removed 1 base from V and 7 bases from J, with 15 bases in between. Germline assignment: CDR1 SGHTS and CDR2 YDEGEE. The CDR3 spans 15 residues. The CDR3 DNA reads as TGTGCCAGCAGCTTGCTCTCCGGGGTTTTAAATGAGCAGTTCTTC. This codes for CASSLLSGVLNEQFF.

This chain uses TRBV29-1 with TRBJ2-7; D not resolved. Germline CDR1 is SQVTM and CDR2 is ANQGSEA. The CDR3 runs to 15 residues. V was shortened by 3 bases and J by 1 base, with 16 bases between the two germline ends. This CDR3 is CSVDSTQSSSYEQYF. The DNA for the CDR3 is TGCAGCGTTGATTCCACCCAGAGTTCGTCCTACGAGCAGTACTTC.

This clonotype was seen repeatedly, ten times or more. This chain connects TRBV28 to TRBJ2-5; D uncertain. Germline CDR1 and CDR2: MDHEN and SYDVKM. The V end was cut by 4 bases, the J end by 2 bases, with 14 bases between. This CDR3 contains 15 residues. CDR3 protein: CASSSPYMEQETQYF. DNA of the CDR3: TGTGCCAGCAGTTCCCCTTATATGGAACAAGAGACCCAGTACTTC.

The CDR3 DNA is TGTGCCAGCAGTTGGGGACAGGGGGTTCCCTCCTACAATGAGCAGTTCTTC. Translation: CASSWGQGVPSYNEQFF. The chain recombines TRBV12-3 or TRBV12-4 with TRBJ2-1, with 11 bases that match TRBD1. The CDR3 is made up of 17 amino acids. V dropped 4 bases and J dropped 0; count of bases not matched to a gene: 5.

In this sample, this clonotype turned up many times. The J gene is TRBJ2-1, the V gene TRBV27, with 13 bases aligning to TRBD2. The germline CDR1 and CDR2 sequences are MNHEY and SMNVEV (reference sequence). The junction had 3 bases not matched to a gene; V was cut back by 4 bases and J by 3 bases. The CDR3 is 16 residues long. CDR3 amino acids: CASSSLAGGNYNEQFF. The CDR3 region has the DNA TGTGCCAGCAGTTCACTAGCGGGAGGGAACTACAATGAGCAGTTCTTC.

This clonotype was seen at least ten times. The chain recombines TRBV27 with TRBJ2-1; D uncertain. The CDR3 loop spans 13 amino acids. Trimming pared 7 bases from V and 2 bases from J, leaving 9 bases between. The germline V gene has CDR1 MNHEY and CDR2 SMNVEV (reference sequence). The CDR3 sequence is CASKSVPYNEQFF. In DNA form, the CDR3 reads TGTGCCAGCAAAAGCGTACCCTACAATGAGCAGTTCTTC.

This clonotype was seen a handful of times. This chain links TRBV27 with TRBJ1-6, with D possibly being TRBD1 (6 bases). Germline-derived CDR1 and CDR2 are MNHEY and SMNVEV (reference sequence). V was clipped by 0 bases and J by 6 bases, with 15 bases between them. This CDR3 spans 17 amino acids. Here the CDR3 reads CASSLSTPGTLNSPLHF. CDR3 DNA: TGTGCCAGCAGTTTATCGACCCCCGGGACACTTAATTCACCCCTCCACTTT.